Listed below are T cell receptor beta chains from one sample, sequenced in a study of PD-L1 blockade in urothelial cancer. The repertoire was sequenced with immunoSEQ multiplex PCR; TCRdb's copy has only in-frame clones and lacks some. The sample records some 100,000 clones, roughly nine tenths being singletons. The sample consisted of PBMCs, taken around atezolizumab (anti-PD-L1) treatment. Receptor source: an elderly woman with urothelial cancer. The CDR3 runs from the conserved cysteine through the conserved F or W. The D gene is left open where the match is weak. Where a row states a size, it is once, few, many or the class of an expanded clone; other rows omit it.

size,D,V,J,DNA,CDR3
once,TRBD2,TRBV7-9,TRBJ2-1,TGTGCCAGCAGAGCCCCATTGGGGACTAGCGGGAGCGACAATGAGCAGTTCTTC,CASRAPLGTSGSDNEQFF
.,TRBD2,TRBV7-2,TRBJ2-7,TGTGCCAGCAGCCCCCCCAGGCTAGCGGGAGTTCAAAACGAGCAGTACTTC,CASSPPRLAGVQNEQYF
.,TRBD2,TRBV9,TRBJ2-1,TGTGCCAGCAGCGAGGGACTAGGGAATGAGCAGTTCTTC,CASSEGLGNEQFF
.,TRBD2,TRBV5-4,TRBJ2-2,TGTGCCAGCACCCCGGGGACTAGCAACACCGGGGAGCTGTTTTTT,CASTPGTSNTGELFF
.,.,TRBV5-1,TRBJ1-2,TGCGCCAGCAGCCATGAGCGTAACTATGGCTACACCTTC,CASSHERNYGYTF
.,.,TRBV7-2,TRBJ2-7,TGTGCCAGCAGCCCACCGGGAGGCCGACAGGGGAAGGAGCAGTACTTC,CASSPPGGRQGKEQYF
.,.,TRBV11-2,TRBJ1-5,TGTGCCAGCAGCTGGGGCGGGGGCAATCAGCCCCAGCATTTT,CASSWGGGNQPQHF
.,TRBD1,TRBV2,TRBJ1-1,TGTGCCAGCAGTGGACAGGGTAGGACTGAAGCTTTCTTT,CASSGQGRTEAFF
.,.,TRBV19,TRBJ1-4,TGTGCCAGTACCCGGACACATGCAACTAATGAAAAACTGTTTTTT,CASTRTHATNEKLFF
.,.,TRBV28,TRBJ1-4,TGTGCCAGCAGCCCCGGGTCCAGTTGGGAAAAACTGTTTTTT,CASSPGSSWEKLFF
.,.,TRBV28,TRBJ1-5,TGTGCCAGCAGCCGGGGTTGGGGGCGTAGAATGTCCCAGCATTTT,CASSRGWGRRMSQHF
.,.,TRBV4-2,TRBJ2-5,TGTGCCAGCAGCCAAGGTGTGGGGAGCGACCAAGAGACCCAGTACTTC,CASSQGVGSDQETQYF
.,TRBD2,TRBV7-3,TRBJ2-5,TGTGCCAGCAGCTTATTTTCGACTAGCGGGAGTGGGGAGACCCAGTACTTC,CASSLFSTSGSGETQYF
.,TRBD2,TRBV14,TRBJ2-1,TGTGCCAGCAGCCAAGCTAGCGGGAGTTTCTCCTACAATGAGCAGTTCTTC,CASSQASGSFSYNEQFF
.,.,TRBV10-3,TRBJ2-5,TGTGCCATCAGTGAGTCGTTGACAGGTCAAGAGACCCAGTACTTC,CAISESLTGQETQYF
few,TRBD1,TRBV7-9,TRBJ1-5,TGTGCCAGCAGCTTAGACGTCGGGCAGGGGGGCGGCAATCAGCCCCAGCATTTT,CASSLDVGQGGGNQPQHF
.,TRBD1,TRBV18,TRBJ2-7,TGTGCCAGCTCGCCCGGGACAGGGGGCTTATACGAGCAGTACTTC,CASSPGTGGLYEQYF